These 15 T cell receptor beta chains came from one sample sequenced in a study of CD8 T cells in ankylosing spondylitis. Using its own MiXCR run on the 5' RACE reads, TCRdb lists one record per CDR3 protein. The sample carries hundreds of thousands of distinct CDR3 sequences, roughly 10% recorded once. Their cognate antigens are unknown. The study, taken as a whole, reports: About 8 highly homologous variants made up a TCR beta motif that seemed to typify ankylosing spondylitis blood.

Sequences were obtained from blood, either unsorted or a sorted T cell fraction (not recorded which). These receptor sequences come from a male donor with ankylosing spondylitis.

This clonotype was counted many times. The chain is built from TRBV5-1 and TRBJ2-2; tentatively, D is TRBD2 (5 bases). CDR3 length equals 15 residues. The V gene lost 6 bases and the J gene lost 1 base, with 13 bases spanning the gap. Germline CDR1 SGHRS, CDR2 YFSETQ. The CDR3 sequence is CASTTRRVNTGELFF. Here the CDR3 DNA reads TGCGCCAGCACCACCAGGCGGGTGAACACCGGGGAGCTGTTTTTT.

This chain's CDR3 is CSARDSGRLTGELFF. In DNA form, the CDR3 reads TGCAGTGCTAGAGACAGCGGGAGGTTAACCGGGGAGCTGTTTTTT. The chain joins TRBV20-1 to TRBJ2-2, with 9 bases fitting TRBD2. The germline V gene has CDR1 DFQATT and CDR2 SNEGSKA (reference sequence). The V and J ends lost 0 bases and 5 bases, in that order; junction bases with no gene match: 4. The CDR3 is 15 amino acids.

V is TRBV5-1 and J is TRBJ1-1; D perhaps matches TRBD1 (5 bases). V was shortened by 1 base and J by 0 bases, with 7 bases between the two germline ends. This CDR3 spans 14 amino acids. Germline loops: CDR1 SGHRS, CDR2 YFSETQ. CDR3 coding DNA: TGCGCCAGCAGCTTGTCCAGGGTGAACACTGAAGCTTTCTTT. Translated, it gives CASSLSRVNTEAFF.

This clonotype has only a few counts. V and J are TRBV4-2 and TRBJ2-1, with a weak D call TRBD2 (5 bases). V was clipped by 0 bases and J by 3 bases, with 15 bases between them. Germline V gene sequence: CDR1 LGHNA, CDR2 YNFKEQ. CDR3 length: 17 amino acids. The DNA for the CDR3 is TGTGCCAGCAGCCAAGATGTTCGGGCGGGTTACTACAATGAGCAGTTCTTC. It yields the protein CASSQDVRAGYYNEQFF.

This clonotype has a single count. This clone may be a read error of a much larger clone one base away. The chain has TRBV7-2 and TRBJ2-7; perhaps D is TRBD1 or TRBD2 (5 bases each). Trimming left V 2 bases short and J 2 bases short, with 10 bases between. The length of the CDR3 is 14 residues. Germline CDR1 and CDR2: SGHTA and FQGNSA. CDR3 sequence (DNA): TGTGCCAGCAGCTTACGACGGGACGCCTACGAGCAGTACTTC. It specifies CASSLRRDAYEQYF. The variable domain in full, completed from reference TRBV7-2 and TRBJ2-7, reads GAGVSQSPSNKVTEKGKDVELRCDPISGHTALYWYRQSLGQGLEFLIYFQGNSAPDKSGLPSDRFSAERTGGSVSTLTIQRTQQEDSAVYLCASSLRRDAYEQYFGPGTRLTVT.

The V gene is TRBV20-1, the J gene TRBJ1-1; D perhaps matches TRBD1 (5 bases). The CDR3 runs 13 residues. Trimming took 7 bases from V and 5 from J, leaving 17 bases between them. Germline V gives CDR1 DFQATT, CDR2 SNEGSKA (reference sequence). DNA for the CDR3: TGCAGTGGAGAACAGGTCAGTGGAACTGAAGCTTTCTTT. Translating it yields CSGEQVSGTEAFF.

This clonotype was seen more than once but under ten times. J is TRBJ2-1 and V is TRBV21-1; TRBD2, the table's D call, was not compared with the DNA. TRBV21-1 is a documented pseudogene. The CDR3 spans 19 residues. DNA for the CDR3: TGTGCCAGCAGCTATACCCTAGCGGGGGACCGAAGCTCCTACAATGAGCAGTTCTTC. It yields the protein CASSYTLAGDRSSYNEQFF.

This sequence joins TRBV7-2 and TRBJ2-6; tentatively, D is TRBD1 (5 bases). Trimming shortened V by 0 bases and J by 4 bases, and 16 bases separated the two germline ends. Germline V gene lookup returns CDR1 SGHTA and CDR2 FQGNSA. This CDR3 is built from 18 residues. CDR3 residues: CASSLARITGRGANVLTF. The CDR3 DNA follows: TGTGCCAGCAGCTTAGCTCGAATCACAGGACGCGGGGCCAACGTCCTGACTTTC.

This clonotype was seen a handful of times. CDR3 protein: CATSRTVGLAGGNEQFF. In DNA form, the CDR3 reads TGTGCCACCAGCAGGACGGTAGGACTAGCGGGAGGGAATGAGCAGTTCTTC. This sequence joins TRBV15 and TRBJ2-1; 15 nucleotides line up with TRBD2. CDR3 length: 17 residues. The V segment lost 3 bases and the J segment 7 bases; nucleotides outside the gene matches: 7. Germline V gene lookup returns CDR1 LNHNV and CDR2 YYDKDF (reference sequence).

This clonotype was detected many times. V gene TRBV5-1 combines with J gene TRBJ2-7; D remains ambiguous. The V gene lost 3 bases and the J gene lost 2 bases, with 3 bases spanning the gap. The CDR3 runs to 11 residues. Germline assignment: CDR1 SGHRS and CDR2 YFSETQ. The CDR3 is CASSSTYEQYF. For the CDR3, the DNA is TGCGCCAGCAGCTCCACCTACGAGCAGTACTTC.

The chain uses TRBV7-9 and TRBJ2-3; maybe TRBD2 (6 bases). Trimming left V 8 bases short and J 2 bases short, with 14 bases between. The CDR3 extends over 14 amino acids. Germline CDR1 SEHNR, CDR2 FQNEAQ (reference sequence). CDR3 loop: CASARRGSTDTQYF. CDR3 DNA sequence: TGTGCCAGCGCCCGGCGGGGTTCCACAGATACGCAGTATTTT. The full variable domain, in which reference TRBV7-9 and TRBJ2-3 provide the parts outside the CDR3, is DTGVSQNPRHKITKRGQNVTFRCDPISEHNRLYWYRQTLGQGPEFLTYFQNEAQLEKSRLLSDRFSAERPKGSFSTLEIQRTEQGDSAMYLCASARRGSTDTQYFGPGTRLTVL.

This clonotype was counted only a few times. The rearrangement uses TRBV7-2 and TRBJ2-4, with D hard to call. The V end lost 5 bases, the J end lost 3 bases, and 5 bases lay between the germline ends. The length of the CDR3 is 12 residues. Germline lookup yields CDR1 SGHTA and CDR2 FQGNSA. CDR3 sequence (DNA): TGTGCCAGCAGCCCGTTCAAAAACATTCAGTACTTC. It is translated as CASSPFKNIQYF.

This clonotype was recorded a few times. V is TRBV7-3 and J is TRBJ2-2; D remains unclear. Germline CDR1 reads SGHTA; CDR2 reads FQGTGA. Trimming removed 1 base at V and 6 bases at J, with 15 bases between. The length of the CDR3 is 16 residues. The CDR3 protein is CASSLNGRLVPGELFF. The DNA for the CDR3 is TGTGCCAGCAGCTTAAACGGCCGACTGGTCCCCGGGGAGCTGTTTTTT.

This clonotype was observed at least ten times. This chain's CDR3 is CASSQVNLMVNRDSNEQYF. The CDR3 DNA is TGTGCCAGCAGCCAAGTAAACTTAATGGTAAACCGGGACAGCAACGAGCAGTACTTC. The J gene is TRBJ2-7, the V gene TRBV4-2; 7 bases match TRBD1. Per the germline V gene, CDR1 is LGHNA and CDR2 is YNFKEQ. The CDR3 consists of 19 residues. V lost 1 base, J lost 5 bases, and 20 bases stayed unmatched.

The rearrangement joins TRBV6-5 to TRBJ2-6; D gene unclear. V was cut by 10 bases and J by 7 bases, with 8 bases left in between. The CDR3 sequence is 11 residues long. Germline lookup yields CDR1 MNHEY and CDR2 SVGAGI. The CDR3 DNA reads as TGTGCCACTCAGCGAGCCAACGTCCTGACTTTC. Its translation is CATQRANVLTF.